This record concerns one T cell receptor beta chain sequence. Its specificity is unknown. CDR1 and CDR2 (germline): LGHDT, YNNKEL (reference sequence). This CDR3 comprises 16 residues. V lost 2 bases, J lost 2 bases, and 15 bases lay in between. TCRdb ran MiXCR on the 5' RACE reads and lists one entry per CDR3 protein. The sample has some 410,000 distinct CDR3 sequences, more than 20% seen once. The data were obtained in a study of T-cell memory formation after mild COVID-19. Study findings and constraints: CD4+ bias marked clones expanding day 15 to 37, unlike balanced contracting clones. CD4+ contracting clones lay mainly in CM and EM, CD8+ ones in EMRA.

The TCR comes from an adult woman who had mild COVID-19 (a few samples of this study predate the infection). Cell type and time point are not known. The chain combines TRBV3-1 with TRBJ1-1, with a tentative D call TRBD1 (6 bases). Sequencing was performed on PBMCs or a T cell subset sorted from them (not recorded which). The CDR3 DNA reads as TGTGCCAGCAGCCAACCCCGGCTTGGGGGCAACACTGAAGCTTTCTTT. Translation: CASSQPRLGGNTEAFF.